The 5 T cell receptor beta chains in this list originate from one sample, sequenced in a study of human T cells and chemical hapten exposure. TCRdb re-analysed the RACE reads in MiXCR, keeping a single row per CDR3 protein. The table records over 55,000 distinct CDR3 sequences, roughly a tenth of them present only once. Time point indicated: pre-sensitization, week 0. Treatment of the sample: therapeutic diphenylcyclopropenone sensitization with weekly scalp DPC. The source was whole blood, collected in connection with sensitization to the hapten diphenylcyclopropenone (DPC). Receptor source: a man aged 35 to 55 with alopecia areata. Some clones in this sample may be carry-over from other donors' samples.

The rearrangement uses TRBV12-3 or TRBV12-4 and TRBJ2-1; a weak D match, TRBD2 (6 bases). The ends were cut back, 0 bases at V and 9 bases at J, with 12 bases in the middle. The CDR3 loop spans 14 amino acids. CDR3 in DNA: TGTGCCAGCAGTTTAGCGGGGGGTTCAATTGAGCAGTTCTTC. Translated, it gives CASSLAGGSIEQFF.

The chain is built from TRBV20-1 and TRBJ1-4, with a tentative D call TRBD1 (5 bases). CDR3 length equals 13 residues. Germline V gene lookup returns CDR1 DFQATT and CDR2 SNEGSKA (reference sequence). V was pared by 6 bases and J by 8 bases, with 16 bases between. The CDR3 sequence: CSATQRGREKLFF. CDR3 coding DNA: TGCAGTGCCACCCAAAGGGGAAGGGAAAAACTGTTTTTT.

This clonotype was counted a few times. J is TRBJ2-1 and V is TRBV20-1; D unresolved. CDR1 is DFQATT and CDR2 is SNEGSKA in the germline V gene (reference sequence). Trimming removed 0 bases at V and 7 bases at J, with 13 bases between. This CDR3 spans 14 amino acids. CDR3 in DNA: TGCAGTGCTAGAGAACGCCGGGTGGGTAATGAGCAGTTCTTC. Its translation: CSARERRVGNEQFF.

V usage is TRBV14 and J usage is TRBJ2-7; D is undetermined. The CDR3 consists of 13 residues. Trimming took 0 bases from V and 2 from J, leaving 5 bases between them. Germline CDR1 SGHDN, CDR2 FVKESK. CDR3: CASSQESTYEQYF. The CDR3 DNA reads TGTGCCAGCAGCCAAGAGAGCACCTACGAGCAGTACTTC.

The chain couples TRBV20-1 to TRBJ2-7, with 8 bases aligning to TRBD2. This CDR3 comprises 14 residues. CDR1 and CDR2 from the germline V gene are DFQATT and SNEGSKA (reference sequence). J gave up 2 bases and V 2 bases, and 5 bases lay outside the gene matches. CDR3 DNA: TGCAGTGCTAGAACTAGCGGAACCACCTACGAGCAGTACTTC. It codes for CSARTSGTTYEQYF.